The rows below give T cell receptor beta chains drawn from one sample of a study of blood T cell repertoires in COVID-19. Clones were sequenced by immunoSEQ multiplex PCR, and TCRdb holds only the in-frame ones, with some missing. Of approximately 250,000 clones in the sample, 88% were seen once. Sequencing was performed on PBMCs or T cells enriched from blood (not recorded which). The receptors stem from a woman between 55 and 75 years old in a cohort exposed to, infected with or recovered from COVID-19 (not recorded which). CDR3s include the opening cysteine and the closing phenylalanine or tryptophan. A D gene is named only where the DNA matches it firmly. Size is omitted from some rows. Given values are once, few, many or a class for expanded clones.

clone size	V gene	J gene	D gene	CDR3 DNA	CDR3 protein
few	TRBV5-1	TRBJ2-2	TRBD2	TGCGCCAGCAGCTTGGACCCAGCGGGAGGTCGTACCGGGGAGCTGTTTTTT	CASSLDPAGGRTGELFF
.	TRBV10-1	TRBJ2-7	TRBD2	TGCGCCAGCAGTGGGACTAGCGGGGCACCCGAGCAGTACTTC	CASSGTSGAPEQYF
.	TRBV4-1	TRBJ2-1	.	TGCGCCAGCAGCCAGCTTCGCGGAGGGGACAATGAGCAGTTCTTC	CASSQLRGGDNEQFF
.	TRBV5-1	TRBJ2-7	TRBD1	TGCGCCAGCAGCCGGATGGGACAGGGCCCATACGAGCAGTACTTC	CASSRMGQGPYEQYF
.	TRBV5-4	TRBJ1-1	TRBD1	TGTGCCAGCAGCCCCGGGACAGGGGGCCGGGCTTTCTTT	CASSPGTGGRAFF
.	TRBV18	TRBJ1-1	.	TGTGCCAGCTCACGGCCAAACACTGAAGCTTTCTTT	CASSRPNTEAFF
few	TRBV6-5	TRBJ2-3	TRBD1	TGTGCCAGCAACCTACAGGGGGCTACGACAGATACGCAGTATTTT	CASNLQGATTDTQYF
few	TRBV3-1/TRBV3-2	TRBJ2-5	.	TGTGCCAGCAGTTACCCTTGGACAGATCTCAAGGGGGTCCAAGAGACCCAGTACTTC	CASSYPWTDLKGVQETQYF
.	TRBV18	TRBJ1-1	.	TGTGCCAGCTCCGGGAGGTACACTGAAGCTTTCTTT	CASSGRYTEAFF
.	TRBV11-2	TRBJ1-2	TRBD1	TGTGCCAGCAGCCGCGGCGGAACGGCAGGGGGAGGCTACACCTTC	CASSRGGTAGGGYTF
.	TRBV7-3	TRBJ2-2	.	TGTGCCAGCAGCTTAGGAGTGAACACCGGGGAGCTGTTTTTT	CASSLGVNTGELFF
few	TRBV21-1	TRBJ1-1	.	TGTGCCAGCAGCAAAGCGCTTTTTGCCAGGGGGCGCAACACTGAAGCTTTCTTT	CASSKALFARGRNTEAFF
.	TRBV18	TRBJ2-3	TRBD2	TGTGCCAGCTCACCCCAGGCGGGAGTCCCAGATACGCAGTATTTT	CASSPQAGVPDTQYF
once	TRBV20-1	TRBJ1-2	TRBD1	TGCAGTGCTAGTCATATCTTTGGAGGGGGCGCGTACTACACCTTC	CSASHIFGGGAYYTF
.	TRBV24-1	TRBJ2-7	TRBD1	TGTGCCACCAGCGACAGGGGCTACGAGCAGTACTTC	CATSDRGYEQYF
.	TRBV30	TRBJ1-5	.	TGTGCCTGGAGTTTCCGGGGTAGCAATCAGCCCCAGCATTTT	CAWSFRGSNQPQHF
few	TRBV9	TRBJ2-7	TRBD2	TGTGCCAGCAGCGTAGGAGAAATACTAGCGGGAGAGCGGGAGCAGTACTTC	CASSVGEILAGEREQYF
.	TRBV27	TRBJ2-1	TRBD2	TGTGCCAGCAGTTTTTCCCGGGGTAGCGGGAGTAACAATGAGCAGTTCTTC	CASSFSRGSGSNNEQFF
.	TRBV12-3/TRBV12-4	TRBJ2-7	.	TGTGCCAGCAAAGGTCAGCGGACCTACGAGCAGTACTTC	CASKGQRTYEQYF
.	TRBV30	TRBJ1-2	.	TGTGCCTGGAGTGCCCTCAGACAGTTGGCCTACACCTTC	CAWSALRQLAYTF
.	TRBV21-1	TRBJ2-2	.	TGTGCCAGCAGCATATTGGGACTAGCGGGTTACACCGGGGAGCTGTTTTTT	CASSILGLAGYTGELFF
.	TRBV18	TRBJ2-1	TRBD2	TGTGCCAGCTCTCGAGCGGGAGATGAGCAGTTCTTC	CASSRAGDEQFF